The 19 T cell receptor beta chains listed next were all sequenced from one sample in a study of shared clonotypes between healthy human individuals. Produced via immunoSEQ multiplex PCR; TCRdb's table is partial and in-frame only. The sample carries about 1.1 million clones, approximately 75% recorded once. Specimen: memory CD4+ T cells from PBMCs. Subset described: CD45RA-negative fraction. These receptors all come from a man younger than 35 in good health. Some clones in this sample may be carry-over from other donors' samples.

The chain recombines TRBV29-1 with TRBJ1-1; the D is unclear. The germline V and J ends were trimmed by 5 bases and 11 bases, with 15 bases remaining between them. Germline CDR1 reads SQVTM; CDR2 reads ANQGSEA. This CDR3 is 11 amino acids long. The chain's CDR3 is CSVWRAMNAFF. CDR3 DNA sequence: TGCAGCGTTTGGCGGGCCATGAATGCTTTCTTT.

The chain employs TRBV7-2 and TRBJ2-1, with D perhaps assigned TRBD1 or TRBD2 (6 bases each). Trimming left V 2 bases short and J 9 bases short, with 14 bases between. The CDR3 is made up of 14 amino acids. Germline loops: CDR1 SGHTA, CDR2 FQGNSA. The DNA for the CDR3 is TGTGCCAGCAGCTTATTCCGGGGGCTCGGTGAGCAGTTCTTC. This encodes CASSLFRGLGEQFF.

The rearrangement uses TRBV5-6 and TRBJ1-1; TRBD1 is a possible D gene (5 bases). CDR1 is SGHDT, CDR2 YYEEEE, per germline. Trimming took 4 bases from V and 4 from J, leaving 11 bases between them. This CDR3 is built from 13 residues. CDR3 in amino acids: CASSVGALTEAFF. CDR3 DNA sequence: TGTGCCAGCAGCGTAGGGGCACTCACTGAAGCTTTCTTT.

This sequence joins TRBV28 and TRBJ1-2; 10 positions match TRBD1. V gave up 2 bases and J gave up 5 bases; unmatched junction bases: 8. Germline CDR1 is MDHEN and CDR2 is SYDVKM. The CDR3 consists of 16 residues. The chain's CDR3 is CASSLLFGTGVYGYTF. As DNA, the CDR3 is TGTGCCAGCAGTTTACTGTTCGGGACAGGGGTTTATGGCTACACCTTC.

This clone came up many times. The chain carries TRBV2 and TRBJ1-3; 10 bases are shared with TRBD1. Germline V lookup: CDR1 SNHLY, CDR2 FYNNEI. CDR3 length: 14 amino acids. V gave up 11 bases and J gave up 0 bases; unmatched junction bases: 4. CDR3 amino acids: CAGGTGASGNTIYF. DNA for the CDR3: TGTGCCGGGGGGACAGGGGCCTCTGGAAACACCATATATTTT.

The chain links TRBV5-1 to TRBJ1-2; D unresolved. Trimming took off 7 bases at V and 0 bases at J, with 16 bases between the two ends. The CDR3 runs to 15 residues. Germline lookup yields CDR1 SGHRS and CDR2 YFSETQ. The CDR3 DNA reads TGCGCCAGCCGGACGGCGGCAGTTACTAACTATGGCTACACCTTC. Translated: CASRTAAVTNYGYTF.

The chain recombines TRBV18 with TRBJ2-7; weak D call: TRBD2 (6 bases). Trimming pared 0 bases from V and 7 bases from J, leaving 10 bases between. Germline CDR1 and CDR2: KGHSH and LQKENI. The CDR3 runs to 13 residues. The DNA of the CDR3 is TGTGCCAGCTCACCACCTTCGGGGAGGGAGCAGTACTTC. It is translated as CASSPPSGREQYF.

The chain combines TRBV5-8 with TRBJ2-5; 7 bases line up with TRBD1. The V and J ends lost 2 bases and 4 bases, in that order; junction bases with no gene match: 2. CDR3 length: 13 amino acids. Looked up from germline, CDR1 is SGHTS and CDR2 is YDEGEE. CDR3 sequence (DNA): TGTGCCAGCAGCTTAACAGGGGTAGAGACCCAGTACTTC. Translating it yields CASSLTGVETQYF.

The chain combines TRBV19 with TRBJ2-7, with 14 positions matching TRBD2. Germline V CDR1 and CDR2: LNHDA, SQIVND (reference sequence). The junction had 4 bases not matched to a gene; V was cut back by 3 bases and J by 6 bases. CDR3 length: 15 residues. The CDR3 loop is CASSMGLAGVLEQYF. For the CDR3, the DNA is TGTGCCAGTAGTATGGGACTAGCGGGAGTGCTCGAGCAGTACTTC.

The chain has TRBV7-3 and TRBJ2-5; D remains ambiguous. V was pared by 3 bases and J by 4 bases, with 12 bases between. The V gene's germline CDR1 is SGHTA and CDR2 FQGTGA. CDR3 size: 14 residues. The CDR3 DNA sequence: TGTGCCAGCAGCTTGGTGGTAGAATCAGAGACCCAGTACTTC. Its translation: CASSLVVESETQYF.

V usage is TRBV7-2 and J usage is TRBJ1-1; tentative D call: TRBD1 (5 bases). The CDR3 has 15 amino acids. Germline V gene data show CDR1 as SGHTA and CDR2 as FQGNSA. The V and J ends lost 3 bases and 2 bases respectively, with 13 bases between them. The CDR3 DNA sequence: TGTGCCAGCAGCTTTACCTGGTGGGGCAACACTGAAGCTTTCTTT. It yields the protein CASSFTWWGNTEAFF.

The rearrangement links TRBV28 to TRBJ1-2; 9 nucleotides agree with TRBD1. CDR3 length equals 15 residues. Germline loops: CDR1 MDHEN, CDR2 SYDVKM. J was trimmed by 2 bases and V by 0 bases; bases with no gene match: 1. The CDR3, as DNA: TGTGCCAGCAGTTTATGGGGGACAGGGAACTATGGCTACACCTTC. This encodes CASSLWGTGNYGYTF.

The chain employs TRBV4-3 and TRBJ1-2; 9 bases agree with TRBD1. The CDR3 covers 14 residues. CDR1 is LGHNA, CDR2 YSLEER, per germline. The trim removed 4 bases at V and 7 bases at J, leaving 7 bases unmatched. CDR3 loop: CASSPGDREAGYTF. The CDR3 coding sequence is TGCGCCAGCAGCCCGGGGGACAGGGAGGCTGGCTACACCTTC.

This clone was counted a few times. This chain links TRBV5-1 with TRBJ1-4, with D unresolved. V was cut by 2 bases and J by 7 bases, with 15 bases left in between. The CDR3 covers 15 residues. The V gene's germline CDR1 is SGHRS and CDR2 YFSETQ. The CDR3 protein is CASSFLTPVGEKLFF. CDR3 nucleotides: TGCGCCAGCAGCTTTTTGACCCCGGTCGGTGAAAAACTGTTTTTT.

The sample holds a few counts of this clone. V is TRBV7-9 and J is TRBJ2-1; D unresolved. V lost 4 bases and J 4 bases, leaving 14 bases between the germline ends. The length of the CDR3 is 15 residues. The germline gives CDR1 SEHNR, CDR2 FQNEAQ (reference sequence). CDR3 amino acids: CASSYQGPIYNEQFF. The DNA of the CDR3 is TGTGCCAGCAGCTACCAAGGCCCGATTTACAATGAGCAGTTCTTC.

This clone was recorded once. The CDR3 sequence is CASSFGSTNTGELFF. CDR3 bases: TGTGCCAGCAGCTTCGGCAGTACGAACACCGGGGAGCTGTTTTTT. V is TRBV7-3 and J is TRBJ2-2; D uncertain. Germline loops: CDR1 SGHTA, CDR2 FQGTGA. V lost 3 bases to trimming and J lost 0 bases, with 8 bases between them. The CDR3 loop spans 15 amino acids.

This clone was found a few times. The J gene is TRBJ2-1, the V gene TRBV28; TRBD2 might be the D (5 bases). V shed 3 bases and J shed 0 bases, with 21 bases lying between them. This CDR3 comprises 19 residues. Germline-derived CDR1 and CDR2 are MDHEN and SYDVKM. CDR3 DNA: TGTGCCAGCAGTTTTAGCGTAGGCCTATACCTGAGCTCCTACAATGAGCAGTTCTTC. This gives the protein CASSFSVGLYLSSYNEQFF.

This clone was picked up many times. The V gene is TRBV11-2, the J gene TRBJ2-5; 8 bases align to TRBD2. The germline V gene has CDR1 SGHAT and CDR2 FQNNGV. Trimming took 5 bases from V and 2 from J; bases not matched to a gene: 7. CDR3 length equals 15 residues. CDR3 in amino acids: CASSPSGGAQETQYF. CDR3 coding DNA: TGTGCCAGCAGCCCGAGCGGGGGTGCACAAGAGACCCAGTACTTC.

The V and J genes are TRBV30 and TRBJ1-2; 7 bases align to TRBD1. J was trimmed by 2 bases and V by 4 bases; bases with no gene match: 7. There are 14 residues in the CDR3. CDR1 is GTSNPN and CDR2 is SVGIG in the germline V gene (reference sequence). This CDR3 reads CAWTSGTVNYGYTF. The CDR3 DNA sequence: TGTGCCTGGACCTCGGGGACAGTAAACTATGGCTACACCTTC.